This T cell receptor (beta chain) was documented in a study of OX40 agonist ivuxolimab in advanced cancers. Notes on the research overall: Ivuxolimab was an agonistic, fully human IgG2 monoclonal antibody directed against OX40 (CD134), a costimulatory receptor. Partial responses occurred in three dose-escalation patients: two with cutaneous melanoma and one with hepatocellular carcinoma. In the dose-escalation cohort, roughly 80% of patients were male, and the mean age was approximately 60 years, with a range of about 20 to 90. Intravenous ivuxolimab was administered to patients every 2 weeks at six dose levels: 0.01, 0.1, 0.3, 1.5, 3 and 10 mg/kg. The paper covers the monotherapy dose-escalation part of the phase I ivuxolimab trial, which included N = 52 patients. Patients were allowed to have had prior anti-PD-1, anti-PD-L1 or anti-CTLA-4 therapy, and 40% of the dose-escalation patients had been treated with checkpoint inhibitors. The point of sequencing TCRbeta in the periphery was to test whether ivuxolimab changed TCR sequence diversity and drove clonal T-cell expansion. Among the roughly 50 dose-escalation patients, around 19 had hepatocellular carcinoma, around 15 melanoma, 9 renal cell carcinoma and 9 head and neck cancer. What the research found in general, with its limitations: In partial responders in the 0.1-3.0 mg/kg groups, normalized peripheral clonal expansion was found to be among the lowest, especially among CD8+ T cells. Antigen specificity was not determined for the clonally expanded peripheral T cells. Low levels of normalized T-cell clonal expansion were also seen in some nonresponding patients. At doses of 0.1 to 3.0 mg/kg, clonal expansion of both CD4+ and CD8+ T cells in blood was seen between baseline and week 6. After ivuxolimab, CD8+ T cells had more expanded clones than CD4+ T cells on average.

Genomic DNA was extracted from sorted cells for sequencing of the TCRbeta CDR3 region. The immunoSEQ Assay was used to sequence the TCRbeta CDR3 regions. This is the immuneACCESS table as TCRdb keeps it, with only in-frame sequences that have V and J called. A part of the clones is gone; compared with another copy, unresolved V genes explain less than half, and the rest is unexplained. The sample data list 75,000 to 90,000 clones, and approximately 85% of these were observed just once. The ten largest clonotypes hold 2% to 2.5% of the sample. The trial excluded patients who had a history of autoimmune disease or were on systemic immunosuppression. Peripheral blood for TCR sequencing was drawn from every dose cohort at baseline, at cycle 4 day 1 and at cycle 7 day 1. Samples came from an open-label, multicenter, first-in-human phase I dose-escalation trial of ivuxolimab. Adults with locally advanced or metastatic melanoma, renal cell carcinoma, hepatocellular carcinoma or head and neck squamous cell carcinoma were enrolled in the trial. Before TCR sequencing, CD4+ T cells and CD8+ T cells from peripheral blood were sorted into separate populations.

About this clone itself: The specificity of this receptor is unknown. No qualities accompany the bases; no much larger clone lies one base away.

From V the trimming removes 7 bases and from J it removes 3 bases, while the gene matches leave 1 base of the junction unaccounted for. The CDR3 runs 12 residues from the cysteine to the phenylalanine. The only DNA kept is the CDR3, 36 bases in frame from the first base. CDR1 and CDR2 are drawn from the germline V gene (reference sequence): SGHNT, YYREEE. The sample was CD4+ or CD8+ T cells sorted from blood, taken in a trial of the OX40 agonist ivuxolimab. Recombination linked TRBV5-4 to TRBJ2-1; TRBD2 fits 7 bases in the junction. This receptor was identified in an adult with an advanced solid tumor such as melanoma, head and neck, liver or kidney cancer. The CDR3 loop reads CASGGVYNEQFF. The nucleotide sequence reads as follows: TGTGCCAGCGGGGGGGTCTACAATGAGCAGTTCTTC.